This T cell receptor beta chain was captured in a study of blood T cells in healthy people across ages (dated by TCRdb to about 2015). In the study overall: In model experiments, template switching captured about one uniquely barcoded TCR beta cDNA molecule for every two T cells. Using deep sequencing normalized with unique cDNA molecular identifiers, the study measured how TCR beta repertoire diversity changes with age. The donors were divided into four age groups: young (average around 15 years), middle-aged (approximately 39), aged (around 59) and long-lived (82). To avoid experimental bias, donors of different ages were distributed randomly across sequencing lanes. Two additional independent replicas of 1 million unique cDNA reads from the same blood draw were analyzed for two donors (one aged 18 to 30 and one aged 80 or older). Study-wide findings and limitations: Observed TCR beta diversity per million T cells fell roughly linearly with age, and a significant reduction was already apparent by age approximately 41. Donor CMV infection status was unknown, potentially confounding age-related changes in expanded clonotypes. Because profiling used bulk unsorted PBMCs, naive and antigen-experienced compartments could not be compared conclusively. The percentage of naive T cells measured by flow cytometry correlated strongly with observed TCR beta diversity. Estimates of total diversity based on one million sequenced T cells were regarded as lower bounds and as underestimates. Compared with the aged group, the long-lived group had more naive CD4+ T cells, fewer expanded clones and increased TCR diversity, suggesting age selection.

Comment on this clonotype: This receptor's antigen is unknown. One base away lies a much larger clone, so this may be a sequencing read error.

Between the V and J ends, shortened by 1 base and 7 bases respectively, the junction contains 11 bases. CDR1 is given as SGHTA and CDR2 as FQGNSA, both from the germline V gene. Including cysteine and phenylalanine, the CDR3 has 13 amino acids. Of all the DNA, just the CDR3 is kept, 39 bases in frame from base 1. Library preparation used 5' RACE. TCRdb records Illumina HiSeq 2500 as the sequencer. A second PCR of roughly 6 to 11 cycles was run with a J-beta primer mix and a sample-barcoded 5' primer. A template-switch 5' adaptor carrying 12 random nucleotides introduced a unique molecular identifier onto each TCR beta cDNA molecule. Each sample yielded at least 2.5 million CDR3-containing paired-end reads. All of the RNA was converted into first-strand cDNA using the Mint cDNA synthesis kit, with a TRBC-specific oligonucleotide serving as the primer. Following uracil-DNA glycosylase treatment, all cDNA underwent a first 18-cycle PCR with the universal primers M1SS and BC2_uni_R. Under the source paper's analysis protocol: For normalization, 1 million high-quality reads, each with a distinct molecular identifier, were randomly selected from each sample. Instead of being binned into consensus sequences, reads that shared molecular identifiers were thrown out. MiTCR, set to a Q25 quality threshold and the strictest error-elimination algorithm, was used for CDR3 identification, clonotype clustering and error correction. A nonparametric unseen species model with Euler transformation was used to estimate a lower bound on total TCR beta diversity. Through fastp at Q25 and MiXCR, TCRdb rebuilt clones from the public reads, retaining in-frame beta chains. Each entry merges the rows of one CDR3 protein and shows their most common DNA and genes. The V and J calls here are based on TCRdb, not the publication. The sample yields 1.5 million to 2 million distinct CDR3 sequences; about 28% were counted once. The ten largest clones represent less than 9.5% of the sample.

The roughly 38 donors, aged about 6 to 95 years, were systemically healthy Caucasian individuals from Russia. About 10 milliliters of peripheral blood were collected from each donor into EDTA-treated Vacutainer tubes. PBMCs were isolated by Ficoll-Paque density-gradient centrifugation, with at least 6.5 million obtained per sample. Trizol reagent was used to extract total RNA from the PBMCs, yielding at least 5.5 micrograms per sample. For every donor, an aliquot of PBMCs went through flow cytometry to measure the percentages of naive CD45RAhigh/CD27high T cells. The origin of this receptor is a young woman in good health. The source material was blood. The sequence joins TRBV7-2 to TRBJ2-7; the D gene lacks a confident call. The DNA is as follows: TGTGCCAGCAGCTTAGGTCTTCACAATGAGCAGTACTTC. This sequence encodes CASSLGLHNEQYF.